Each of the 28 T cell receptor beta chains below was sequenced from the same sample in a study of Graves' ophthalmopathy and Graves' hyperthyroidism. RNA transcripts served as template for amplifying TCR beta CDR3 sequences. HTBI primers served in a first-round RT-PCR, which a second-round multiplex PCR followed. TCRdb reanalysed the multiplex PCR reads using MiXCR and keeps one entry per CDR3 protein. Here the sample spans about 620,000 distinct CDR3 sequences, over 20% being singletons. Sequencing was performed on peripheral blood. Receptor source: a woman under 30 with stable Graves' hyperthyroidism. Some clones in this sample may be carry-over from other donors' samples.

This clonotype was detected ten times or more. The chain carries TRBV11-2 and TRBJ2-7; 13 nucleotides match TRBD2. With 1 base clipped from V and 6 bases from J, the junction kept 9 bases outside the gene matches. Germline CDR1 reads SGHAT; CDR2 reads FQNNGV. The CDR3 runs 17 residues. The CDR3 loop reads CASSLGELAGGPGEQYF. The CDR3 DNA follows: TGTGCCAGCAGCTTAGGGGAACTAGCGGGGGGGCCGGGCGAGCAGTACTTC.

Many counts were recorded for this clonotype. The chain links TRBV29-1 to TRBJ1-2; 9 bases fit TRBD1. The CDR3 sequence is 16 residues long. V trimming: 4 bases; J trimming: 4 bases; junction bases outside the gene matches: 13. From germline, CDR1 is SQVTM and CDR2 ANQGSEA. The CDR3 bases are TGCAGCGTTGTACCGGGACAGGGAAGAGATGTCTATGGCTACACCTTC. Amino acid sequence: CSVVPGQGRDVYGYTF.

This clonotype appeared many times. The chain links TRBV6-5 to TRBJ2-7; D ambiguous. Looked up from germline, CDR1 is MNHEY and CDR2 is SVGAGI. Trimming removed 0 bases at V and 4 bases at J, with 19 bases between. CDR3 length equals 17 residues. This CDR3 is CASSYSYTLASTYEQYF. The CDR3 nucleotides read TGTGCCAGCAGTTACTCGTACACGCTGGCGTCCACTTACGAGCAGTACTTC.

This clonotype has ten or more counts. The V gene is TRBV30, the J gene TRBJ2-7; D is perhaps TRBD1 (6 bases). Trimming left V 0 bases short and J 3 bases short, with 12 bases between. Germline CDR1 and CDR2: GTSNPN and SVGIG (reference sequence). This CDR3 has 14 residues. As DNA, the CDR3 is TGTGCCTGGAGTGTTGGGGGCGCGAGCTACGAGCAGTACTTC. It specifies CAWSVGGASYEQYF.

The J gene is TRBJ2-7, the V gene TRBV18; D is possibly TRBD1 (5 bases). V lost 6 bases to trimming and J lost 4 bases, with 13 bases between them. The germline CDR1 and CDR2 sequences are KGHSH and LQKENI. The length of the CDR3 is 13 residues. CDR3 amino acids: CASSVGVGYEQYF. The CDR3 coding sequence is TGTGCCAGCTCCGTAGGGGTCGGGTACGAGCAGTACTTC.

This clonotype was seen repeatedly, ten times or more. The chain couples TRBV20-1 to TRBJ2-5; 8 nucleotides align to TRBD2. Germline values: CDR1 DFQATT, CDR2 SNEGSKA (reference sequence). V lost 0 bases, J lost 1 base, and 4 bases stayed unmatched. The CDR3 is 15 residues long. As DNA, the CDR3 is TGCAGTGCTAGAGAGGGCGGGGGGTTCCAAGAGACCCAGTACTTC. This translates into CSAREGGGFQETQYF.

This sequence joins TRBV11-2 and TRBJ2-5, with D perhaps TRBD1 or TRBD2 (5 bases each). The CDR3 is 14 amino acids. Between the trimmed V and J ends, which lost 1 base and 7 bases, there was a span of 13 bases. Germline lookup yields CDR1 SGHAT and CDR2 FQNNGV. DNA for the CDR3: TGTGCCAGCAGCTTAGCCCGGGACGTGGGGACCCAGTACTTC. Protein product: CASSLARDVGTQYF.

J is TRBJ1-2 and V is TRBV13; perhaps TRBD1 as D (6 bases). The ends were cut back, 5 bases at V and 2 bases at J, with 15 bases in the middle. The CDR3 loop spans 15 amino acids. Germline V gene lookup returns CDR1 PRHDT and CDR2 FYEKMQ (reference sequence). The CDR3 reads CASSLGTRINYGYTF. DNA of the CDR3: TGTGCCAGCAGCCTCGGGACAAGGATCAACTATGGCTACACCTTC.

This clonotype was counted ten times or more. The genes are TRBV4-1 and TRBJ2-5, with 14 bases lining up with TRBD2. The CDR3 is 18 amino acids. V lost 4 bases and J lost 2; bases outside the gene matches: 9. CDR1 is MGHRA, CDR2 YSYEKL, per germline. This CDR3 reads CASSPKGTSGSSQETQYF. The CDR3 region has the DNA TGCGCCAGCAGCCCTAAAGGGACTAGCGGGAGTTCACAAGAGACCCAGTACTTC.

This clonotype has only a few counts. This chain joins TRBV5-1 and TRBJ2-5, with D perhaps matching TRBD1 or TRBD2 (6 bases each). Looked up from germline, CDR1 is SGHRS and CDR2 is YFSETQ. Trimming cost V 3 bases and J 1 base, with 10 bases left between them. The CDR3 is made up of 14 amino acids. The CDR3 DNA sequence: TGCGCCAGCAGCTCGGGGGACATCCAAGAGACCCAGTACTTC. Protein product: CASSSGDIQETQYF. Looking up the rest from reference TRBV5-1 and TRBJ2-5 gives the full variable domain: KAGVTQTPRYLIKTRGQQVTLSCSPISGHRSVSWYQQTPGQGLQFLFEYFSETQRNKGNFPGRFSGRQFSNSRSEMNVSTLELGDSALYLCASSSGDIQETQYFGPGTRLLVL.

This clonotype was observed many times. V usage is TRBV11-2 and J usage is TRBJ1-1; tentatively, D is TRBD1 (5 bases). This CDR3 is built from 14 residues. Germline V gene data show CDR1 as SGHAT and CDR2 as FQNNGV. V lost 5 bases and J 11 bases, leaving 21 bases between the germline ends. In DNA, the CDR3 is TGTGCCAGCAGCCAGATAAAAGGGGTGGAGAAGGCTTTCTTT. It translates to CASSQIKGVEKAFF.

This clonotype has at least ten counts. The chain uses TRBV6-5 and TRBJ1-2; D call uncertain. CDR3 length equals 13 residues. V dropped 7 bases and J dropped 6 bases, with 15 bases sitting between them. The V gene's germline CDR1 is MNHEY and CDR2 SVGAGI. CDR3 DNA: TGTGCCAGCACCGAAAGGAGTTGGGATGGCTACACCTTC. This translates into CASTERSWDGYTF.

The chain recombines TRBV4-2 with TRBJ2-2; D may match TRBD1 or TRBD2 (5 bases each). The CDR3 is made up of 15 amino acids. V was pared by 4 bases and J by 0 bases, with 9 bases between. Germline assignment: CDR1 LGHNA and CDR2 YNFKEQ. CDR3 in amino acids: CASSRGPSNTGELFF. CDR3 DNA: TGTGCCAGCAGCCGGGGACCGTCGAACACCGGGGAGCTGTTTTTT.

This clonotype was recorded a few times. The chain recombines TRBV7-2 with TRBJ2-7, with 7 nucleotides matching TRBD2. Germline CDR1 reads SGHTA; CDR2 reads FQGNSA. This CDR3 comprises 14 residues. V dropped 1 base and J dropped 4; count of bases not matched to a gene: 4. CDR3 DNA sequence: TGTGCCAGCAGCTTAGGATGGGGAGGGTACGAGCAGTACTTC. As protein: CASSLGWGGYEQYF.

This clonotype appeared many times. The V call is TRBV15, the J call TRBJ2-7; 9 bases line up with TRBD1. Unmatched junction bases numbered 7, after V lost 0 bases and J lost 4 bases. CDR1 is LNHNV, CDR2 YYDKDF, per germline (reference sequence). CDR3 length: 16 residues. The CDR3 DNA sequence: TGTGCCACCAGCAGAGATGGGGAACAGGGGGCTTACGAGCAGTACTTC. This encodes CATSRDGEQGAYEQYF.

This clonotype turned up a few times. The chain links TRBV28 to TRBJ2-7; the match to TRBD1 covers 8 bases. CDR1 is MDHEN, CDR2 SYDVKM, per germline. V gave up 3 bases and J gave up 2 bases; unmatched junction bases: 9. The CDR3 runs to 16 residues. The CDR3 loop is CASSFSLRDRTYEQYF. CDR3 DNA sequence: TGTGCCAGCAGTTTTTCTCTCCGGGACAGGACCTACGAGCAGTACTTC.

This clonotype was counted at least ten times. The CDR3 DNA reads TGTGCCAGTAGTAGACAGATGAACACTGAAGCTTTCTTT. Its translation: CASSRQMNTEAFF. The chain links TRBV19 to TRBJ1-1; a weak D match, TRBD1 (5 bases). Germline V gives CDR1 LNHDA, CDR2 SQIVND (reference sequence). V shed 4 bases and J shed 0 bases, with 6 bases lying between them. The CDR3 has 13 residues.

This clonotype was counted ten times or more. The V and J genes are TRBV29-1 and TRBJ1-2; 8 bases agree with TRBD1. Germline V lookup: CDR1 SQVTM, CDR2 ANQGSEA. J lost 3 bases, V lost 6 bases, and 6 bases had no gene match. The CDR3 covers 13 residues. CDR3: CSVGTGEDYGYTF. The CDR3, as DNA: TGCAGCGTGGGGACAGGCGAGGACTATGGCTACACCTTC.

There are many counts of this clonotype. The V call is TRBV19, the J call TRBJ1-2; 7 nucleotides agree with TRBD1. The CDR3 loop spans 15 amino acids. The V segment lost 6 bases and the J segment 4 bases; nucleotides outside the gene matches: 11. Germline V lookup: CDR1 LNHDA, CDR2 SQIVND (reference sequence). CDR3 DNA: TGTGCCAGTAGGACGGGGGAACAGGGGACCTATGGCTACACCTTC. This translates into CASRTGEQGTYGYTF.

The gene calls are TRBV6-1 and TRBJ1-2, with D tentatively TRBD1 (5 bases). Germline lookup yields CDR1 MNHNS and CDR2 SASEGT. CDR3 size: 17 residues. With 4 bases removed from V and 1 base from J, the gap between germline ends came to 19 bases. The CDR3 spells CASSAESGPTDNYGYTF. The CDR3 DNA is TGTGCCAGCAGTGCTGAATCGGGACCGACCGATAACTATGGCTACACCTTC.

At least ten counts were recorded for this clonotype. The chain has TRBV19 and TRBJ1-2; D is undetermined. This CDR3 comprises 13 residues. Germline loops: CDR1 LNHDA, CDR2 SQIVND (reference sequence). The germline V and J ends were trimmed by 4 bases and 7 bases, with 13 bases remaining between them. CDR3 in amino acids: CASSTSVRGGYTF. In nucleotides, the CDR3 is TGTGCCAGTAGTACCTCTGTCCGGGGTGGCTACACCTTC. The whole variable domain, remainder taken from reference TRBV19 and TRBJ1-2, is DGGITQSPKYLFRKEGQNVTLSCEQNLNHDAMYWYRQDPGQGLRLIYYSQIVNDFQKGDIAEGYSVSREKKESFPLTVTSAQKNPTAFYLCASSTSVRGGYTFGSGTRLTVV.

This clonotype was seen at least ten times. This chain links TRBV6-1 with TRBJ1-6, with 10 bases that match TRBD1. Losses at the gene ends were 5 bases for V and 10 bases for J; bases not matched to a gene: 5. The CDR3 is 14 residues long. The germline V gene has CDR1 MNHNS and CDR2 SASEGT. DNA of the CDR3: TGTGCCAGCAGTAGGGACAGGGGAGCGTCACCCCTCCACTTT. Residues: CASSRDRGASPLHF.

The chain links TRBV11-2 to TRBJ2-5; D possibly corresponds to TRBD2 (6 bases). Trimming shortened V by 4 bases and J by 6 bases, and 18 bases separated the two germline ends. The CDR3 runs to 15 residues. Germline lookup yields CDR1 SGHAT and CDR2 FQNNGV. In DNA form, the CDR3 reads TGTGCCAGCAGCTCCGGGAGTCACGGTGAACAGACCCAGTACTTC. Encoded protein: CASSSGSHGEQTQYF. Full variable domain (rest looked up from reference TRBV11-2 and TRBJ2-5): EAGVAQSPRYKIIEKRQSVAFWCNPISGHATLYWYQQILGQGPKLLIQFQNNGVVDDSQLPKDRFSAERLKGVDSTLKIQPAKLEDSAVYLCASSSGSHGEQTQYFGPGTRLLVL.

The rearrangement joins TRBV6-5 to TRBJ1-1, with TRBD1 as a possible D gene (6 bases). Per the germline V gene, CDR1 is MNHEY and CDR2 is SVGAGI. The CDR3 sequence is 15 residues long. V lost 4 bases, J lost 4 bases, and 16 bases lay in between. The CDR3 nucleotides read TGTGCCAGCAGTTCGGACAACAGGGTATCCACTGAAGCTTTCTTT. Its translation: CASSSDNRVSTEAFF.

The chain combines TRBV6-2 or TRBV6-3 with TRBJ2-7, with D perhaps TRBD2 (5 bases). CDR3 length equals 15 residues. The V end lost 0 bases, the J end lost 5 bases, and 14 bases lay between the germline ends. CDR1 and CDR2 (germline): MNHEY, SVGEGT. In DNA, the CDR3 is TGTGCCAGCAGTTACTCGGCCTATGAGGGCCACGAGCAGTACTTC. This codes for CASSYSAYEGHEQYF.

This clonotype was seen many times. This chain joins TRBV6-5 and TRBJ2-7, with TRBD2 matching 9 bases. CDR3 size: 14 residues. With 8 bases clipped from V and 4 bases from J, the junction kept 9 bases outside the gene matches. Germline V lookup: CDR1 MNHEY, CDR2 SVGAGI. Here the CDR3 reads CASQNAGGIYEQYF. The CDR3 DNA is TGTGCCAGCCAAAACGCGGGGGGGATATACGAGCAGTACTTC.

This clonotype was counted ten times or more. V and J are TRBV6-2 or TRBV6-3 and TRBJ1-1; 7 nucleotides match TRBD1. J was trimmed by 0 bases and V by 7 bases; bases with no gene match: 20. This CDR3 comprises 19 residues. Germline lookup yields CDR1 MNHEY and CDR2 SVGEGT. DNA of the CDR3: TGTGCCAGCATCTACGGAGGGGGCCAGGTTTCGCGAGTGAACACTGAAGCTTTCTTT. It translates to CASIYGGGQVSRVNTEAFF.

This clonotype occurred a few times. The CDR3 reads CASSITAKQPQHF. CDR3 sequence (DNA): TGTGCCAGCAGTATAACAGCGAAACAGCCCCAGCATTTT. The chain joins TRBV12-3 or TRBV12-4 to TRBJ1-5; the D is unclear. The CDR3 has 13 residues. Trimming removed 5 bases from V and 7 bases from J, with 12 bases in between.